This T cell receptor (beta chain) was obtained from a study of technical replicates of blood from a handful of donors. Data came from immunoSEQ multiplex PCR; TCRdb stores just in-frame clones and leaves some out. The data hold about 13,000 clones, with 80% to 90% observed a single time. Germline loops: CDR1 ENHRY, CDR2 SYGVKD. Trimming pared 6 bases from V and 4 bases from J, leaving 14 bases between. The CDR3 length is 14 residues. V gene TRBV10-3 combines with J gene TRBJ2-3, with D maybe TRBD2 (5 bases). Input material: PBMCs. The clonotype was recovered from a human donor in good health. CDR3 sequence (DNA): TGTGCCATCAGAGCGGCTTCCCAGGCAGATACGCAGTATTTT. This encodes CAIRAASQADTQYF.